The 14 T cell receptor beta chains below come from one sample, sequenced in a study of blood T cell repertoires in COVID-19. Assay used: immunoSEQ multiplex PCR; TCRdb lists only in-frame clones, some missing. The table lists 350,000 to 450,000 clones, under 90% of them singletons, with around 1.7% in the top ten. The sequencing sample was made of PBMCs or T cells enriched from blood (not recorded which). The receptors were sampled from a woman aged 30 to 39 who had recovered from COVID-19.

This sequence joins TRBV9 and TRBJ2-2, with 11 positions matching TRBD2. This CDR3 is 16 amino acids long. Germline values: CDR1 SGDLS, CDR2 YYNGEE. V dropped 7 bases and J dropped 3; count of bases not matched to a gene: 8. CDR3 in DNA: TGTGCCAGCTCTTCAGGGACTAGCGGATACACCGGGGAGCTGTTTTTT. Amino acid sequence: CASSSGTSGYTGELFF.

The chain carries TRBV18 and TRBJ2-2; a weak D match, TRBD2 (5 bases). The germline V and J ends were trimmed by 4 bases and 6 bases, with 18 bases remaining between them. The CDR3 has 16 amino acids. CDR1 and CDR2 from the germline V gene are KGHSH and LQKENI. This chain's CDR3 is CASSLSSGRLPGELFF. In nucleotides, the CDR3 is TGTGCCAGCTCACTTTCCTCGGGGAGATTGCCCGGGGAGCTGTTTTTT.

J is TRBJ2-7 and V is TRBV4-2; D remains ambiguous. V lost 2 bases, J lost 2 bases, and 10 bases lay in between. In germline, CDR1 is LGHNA, CDR2 YNFKEQ. The length of the CDR3 is 14 residues. CDR3 sequence reads: CASSQSGQTYEQYF. As DNA, the CDR3 is TGTGCCAGCAGCCAATCGGGTCAGACCTACGAGCAGTACTTC.

This clone has more than one count but fewer than ten. The CDR3 sequence is CASSSDRLSAEKLFF. The CDR3 DNA reads TGCGCCAGCAGCTCCGACAGATTATCAGCCGAAAAACTGTTTTTT. The V and J genes are TRBV5-1 and TRBJ1-4; D perhaps matches TRBD1 (5 bases). The germline CDR1 and CDR2 sequences are SGHRS and YFSETQ. Trimming cost V 3 bases and J 8 bases, with 17 bases left between them. CDR3 size: 15 residues.

This clone was seen more than once but under ten times. J is TRBJ1-1 and V is TRBV6-5; TRBD1 is a possible D gene (6 bases). CDR3 size: 14 residues. Trimming pared 8 bases from V and 4 bases from J, leaving 17 bases between. Germline CDR1 and CDR2: MNHEY and SVGAGI. CDR3 coding DNA: TGTGCCAGCCGACTCACCGGGACAAGCACTGAAGCTTTCTTT. It specifies CASRLTGTSTEAFF.

This chain connects TRBV10-3 to TRBJ2-5; TRBD2 aligns across 11 bases. V shed 2 bases, J shed 2 bases, and the junction held 4 bases outside the gene matches. The germline gives CDR1 ENHRY, CDR2 SYGVKD. The CDR3 loop spans 16 amino acids. CDR3 residues: CAISEHIAGGQETQYF. The CDR3 DNA reads TGTGCCATCAGTGAGCACATAGCGGGGGGGCAAGAGACCCAGTACTTC.

J is TRBJ2-5 and V is TRBV5-1, with 8 nucleotides matching TRBD1. V lost 3 bases, J lost 6 bases, and 1 base stayed unmatched. The CDR3 spans 12 residues. Per germline, CDR1 SGHRS and CDR2 YFSETQ. CDR3 residues: CASSSRGQTQYF. The CDR3 nucleotides are TGCGCCAGCAGCTCCAGGGGGCAGACCCAGTACTTC.

The chain carries TRBV28 and TRBJ2-7, with TRBD2 identical over 7 bases. The CDR3 runs to 14 residues. With 2 bases clipped from V and 4 bases from J, the junction kept 5 bases outside the gene matches. Germline CDR1 is MDHEN and CDR2 is SYDVKM. The CDR3 protein is CASSLRLAPYEQYF. The DNA for the CDR3 is TGTGCCAGCAGTTTAAGACTAGCTCCATACGAGCAGTACTTC.

The V and J genes are TRBV24-1 and TRBJ2-1; 8 nucleotides agree with TRBD2. The CDR3 runs 16 residues. The V gene's germline CDR1 is KGHDR and CDR2 SFDVKD. Germline trimming cut 0 bases from V and 7 bases from J; bases unmatched to any gene: 7. In DNA form, the CDR3 reads TGTGCCACCAGTGATTTGCGAGCGGGAGAGTTGAATGAGCAGTTCTTC. Translation: CATSDLRAGELNEQFF.

V and J are TRBV27 and TRBJ2-2; 9 nucleotides align to TRBD1. J lost 5 bases, V lost 8 bases, and 0 bases had no gene match. Germline V gene lookup returns CDR1 MNHEY and CDR2 SMNVEV (reference sequence). This CDR3 comprises 12 residues. CDR3 DNA: TGTGCCAGCGGACAGGGGACCGGGGAGCTGTTTTTT. Protein product: CASGQGTGELFF.

The chain is built from TRBV4-3 and TRBJ2-1; the match to TRBD1 covers 7 bases. This CDR3 spans 17 amino acids. Germline CDR1 LGHNA, CDR2 YSLEER. V shed 0 bases and J 3 bases; nucleotides not matched to a gene: 8. CDR3 residues: CASSQDRQGVGYNEQFF. The CDR3 DNA sequence: TGCGCCAGCAGCCAAGATCGACAGGGCGTGGGCTACAATGAGCAGTTCTTC.

This clone appeared a few times. This chain links TRBV19 with TRBJ1-2, with 7 nucleotides matching TRBD1. CDR1 is LNHDA, CDR2 SQIVND, per germline (reference sequence). There are 15 residues in the CDR3. The J segment lost 4 bases and the V segment lost 3 bases, leaving 8 bases of the junction unmatched. In nucleotides, the CDR3 is TGTGCCAGTAGTATTTCTTCGACAGGGTTCTATGGCTACACCTTC. Translating it yields CASSISSTGFYGYTF.

This chain uses TRBV11-2 with TRBJ1-1; D not certain. Trimming stripped 4 bases from V and 6 bases from J, with 15 bases between. The length of the CDR3 is 14 residues. Looked up from germline, CDR1 is SGHAT and CDR2 is FQNNGV. The CDR3, as DNA: TGTGCCAGCAGCTCCATAGCCGAGTTGCCTGAAGCTTTCTTT. As protein: CASSSIAELPEAFF.

Details on this clone: The sample contains more than one DNA sequence encoding this CDR3. V gene TRBV6-6 combines with J gene TRBJ2-7; 7 bases map to TRBD2. CDR1 MNHNY and CDR2 SVGAGI come from the germline V gene (reference sequence). The trim removed 0 bases at V and 3 bases at J, leaving 2 bases unmatched. This CDR3 spans 14 amino acids. The CDR3: CASSYSGGSYEQYF. CDR3 nucleotides: TGTGCCAGCAGTTACTCTGGCGGGAGCTACGAGCAGTACTTC.